Listed below are T cell receptor beta chains from one sample, sequenced in a study of spatial heterogeneity in lung cancer. One entry per CDR3 protein results from TCRdb running MiXCR on the 5' RACE reads. In the table there are some 44,000 distinct CDR3 sequences, roughly an eighth of which are singletons. This specimen consisted of PBMCs, obtained at surgery. The receptor source for this set is a male donor with early-stage non-small cell lung cancer. CDR3s include the opening cysteine and the closing phenylalanine or tryptophan. The order of the fields is V gene, J gene, D gene, clone size, CDR3 protein, CDR3 DNA. A D gene is named only where the DNA matches it firmly. Only some rows state a clone size, as once, few, many or a class for expanded clones.

V: TRBV7-2
J: TRBJ2-1
D: .
size: few
CDR3: CASSPLPLNEQFF
DNA: TGTGCCAGCAGCCCCCTCCCCCTCAATGAGCAGTTCTTC

V: TRBV4-3
J: TRBJ2-1
D: TRBD2
size: many
CDR3: CASSHRGSAYNEQFF
DNA: TGCGCCAGCAGCCACCGCGGGAGTGCGTACAATGAGCAGTTCTTC

V: TRBV20-1
J: TRBJ2-3
D: TRBD2
size: many
CDR3: CSGGGGGRPDTQYF
DNA: TGCAGTGGGGGTGGAGGCGGGAGACCAGATACGCAGTATTTT

V: TRBV28
J: TRBJ2-3
D: .
size: .
CDR3: CASSKRSGRRSTDTQYF
DNA: TGTGCCAGCAGTAAACGATCGGGGAGGAGAAGTACAGATACGCAGTATTTT

V: TRBV10-3
J: TRBJ2-3
D: .
size: few
CDR3: CASGRGAVDTQYF
DNA: TGTGCCAGCGGACGGGGGGCGGTAGATACGCAGTATTTT

V: TRBV10-3
J: TRBJ2-2
D: .
size: few
CDR3: CAISGGQNTGELFF
DNA: TGTGCCATCAGTGGGGGACAGAACACCGGGGAGCTGTTTTTT

V: TRBV5-4
J: TRBJ2-5
D: .
size: few
CDR3: CASSLGFTGEGQKETQYF
DNA: TGTGCCAGCAGCTTGGGCTTCACAGGGGAGGGCCAAAAGGAGACCCAGTACTTC

V: TRBV7-2
J: TRBJ1-2
D: .
size: many
CDR3: CASSQDSLHGYTF
DNA: TGTGCCAGCAGCCAGGACAGTCTCCATGGCTACACCTTC

V: TRBV5-4
J: TRBJ1-1
D: .
size: many
CDR3: CASSFAVAGEAFF
DNA: TGTGCCAGCAGCTTTGCGGTAGCAGGTGAAGCTTTCTTT

V: TRBV10-3
J: TRBJ1-1
D: TRBD1
size: many
CDR3: CAIRRDRERDTEAFF
DNA: TGTGCCATCAGAAGGGACAGGGAACGCGACACTGAAGCTTTCTTT

V: TRBV28
J: TRBJ1-1
D: TRBD1
size: few
CDR3: CASSFLTGVAEAFF
DNA: TGTGCCAGCAGTTTCCTGACAGGGGTCGCTGAAGCTTTCTTT

V: TRBV29-1
J: TRBJ2-2
D: TRBD2
size: .
CDR3: CSVGTLSGTSGNGELFF
DNA: TGCAGCGTTGGGACACTCTCCGGGACTAGCGGAAACGGGGAGCTGTTTTTT

V: TRBV28
J: TRBJ1-1
D: .
size: many
CDR3: CATTAFEAFF
DNA: TGTGCCACGACGGCCTTTGAAGCTTTCTTT

V: TRBV15
J: TRBJ2-5
D: .
size: few
CDR3: CATSSRGIQETQYF
DNA: TGTGCCACCAGCAGCAGGGGCATCCAAGAGACCCAGTACTTC

V: TRBV6-5
J: TRBJ2-5
D: TRBD2
size: .
CDR3: CASSYTSLAGGQETQYF
DNA: TGTGCCAGCAGTTACACCTCTCTAGCGGGGGGCCAAGAGACCCAGTACTTC

V: TRBV9
J: TRBJ1-1
D: .
size: few
CDR3: CASSVEKGTEAFF
DNA: TGTGCCAGCAGCGTAGAGAAGGGAACTGAAGCTTTCTTT

V: TRBV6-5
J: TRBJ1-4
D: .
size: many
CDR3: CASSQGPSGQLFF
DNA: TGTGCCAGCAGTCAGGGGCCCAGCGGGCAACTGTTTTTT

V: TRBV7-2
J: TRBJ2-3
D: .
size: .
CDR3: CASSLVSGPDTQYF
DNA: TGTGCCAGCAGCTTAGTTAGCGGACCGGATACGCAGTATTTT

V: TRBV6-4
J: TRBJ1-4
D: .
size: .
CDR3: CASSDSTRRTPTNEKLFF
DNA: TGTGCCAGCAGTGACTCGACTCGCCGGACCCCAACTAATGAAAAACTGTTTTTT

V: TRBV3-1
J: TRBJ2-5
D: .
size: .
CDR3: CASSHEDVGVRYF
DNA: TGTGCCAGCAGCCATGAAGATGTAGGGGTCCGGTACTTC

V: TRBV2
J: TRBJ2-4
D: TRBD2
size: .
CDR3: CASSGPGLAGGNIQYF
DNA: TGTGCCAGCAGTGGCCCCGGACTAGCGGGAGGAAACATTCAGTACTTC

V: TRBV12-3/TRBV12-4
J: TRBJ1-2
D: .
size: .
CDR3: CASSPQTDYGYTF
DNA: TGTGCCAGCAGTCCGCAGACAGATTATGGCTACACCTTC

V: TRBV7-9
J: TRBJ2-3
D: .
size: many
CDR3: CASSGINTDTQYF
DNA: TGTGCCAGCAGTGGAATAAACACAGATACGCAGTATTTT

V: TRBV7-2
J: TRBJ2-1
D: TRBD2
size: .
CDR3: CASSLGTSGDNEQFF
DNA: TGTGCCAGCAGCCTGGGGACTAGCGGGGACAATGAGCAGTTCTTC

V: TRBV6-1
J: TRBJ1-3
D: .
size: .
CDR3: CASSEYDSSGSGNTIYF
DNA: TGTGCCAGCAGTGAATATGACAGTTCGGGATCTGGAAACACCATATATTTT

V: TRBV12-3/TRBV12-4
J: TRBJ2-1
D: .
size: .
CDR3: CASSLSYAGYNEQFF
DNA: TGTGCCAGCAGCCTGAGCTATGCCGGGTACAATGAGCAGTTCTTC

V: TRBV20-1
J: TRBJ2-4
D: TRBD1
size: few
CDR3: CSAWRTGDPKNIQYF
DNA: TGCAGTGCTTGGAGGACAGGGGATCCCAAAAACATTCAGTACTTC

V: TRBV7-3
J: TRBJ2-1
D: .
size: .
CDR3: CASSFFRAAEQFF
DNA: TGTGCCAGCAGCTTCTTCAGGGCGGCTGAGCAGTTCTTC

V: TRBV10-2
J: TRBJ2-2
D: .
size: .
CDR3: CATRYGGITAGELFF
DNA: TGCGCCACCCGATACGGCGGGATAACGGCCGGGGAGCTGTTTTTT

V: TRBV7-2
J: TRBJ1-1
D: TRBD1
size: few
CDR3: CASSLDRGLNTEAFF
DNA: TGTGCCAGCAGCTTAGACAGGGGACTGAACACTGAAGCTTTCTTT

V: TRBV11-1
J: TRBJ1-1
D: TRBD1
size: many
CDR3: CASSLGTGVSEAFF
DNA: TGTGCCAGCAGCTTGGGGACAGGGGTTTCTGAAGCTTTCTTT

V: TRBV10-3
J: TRBJ2-3
D: TRBD1
size: few
CDR3: CAISDGTGSTDTQYF
DNA: TGTGCCATCAGTGACGGGACAGGGAGCACAGATACGCAGTATTTT

V: TRBV25-1
J: TRBJ2-7
D: TRBD1
size: few
CDR3: CASSLRQGASYEQYF
DNA: TGTGCCAGCAGTCTCAGACAGGGGGCTTCCTACGAGCAGTACTTC